This record looks at one T cell receptor beta chain sequence and its context. Profiled with immunoSEQ multiplex PCR; TCRdb holds only in-frame clones, not every one. The table lists about 1.9 million clones, roughly 95% of them singletons. Germline V gives CDR1 MDHEN, CDR2 SYDVKM. V lost 2 bases and J lost 9, with 19 bases in between. The CDR3 has 15 amino acids. The sample comes from a study of shared clonotypes between healthy human individuals. Study overall: Three plates were used per donor for CD4 naive, three for CD4 memory, two for CD8 naive and one for CD8 memory.

Terminally differentiated effector memory CD45RA+ cells were excluded by CCR7 positive selection of CD45RO-negative cells. Source material: naive CD8+ T cells from PBMCs. The clonotype was recovered from a man between 18 and 29 years old in good health. Some clones in this sample may be carry-over from other donors' samples. The chain employs TRBV28 and TRBJ1-2, with D maybe TRBD1 (5 bases). This CDR3 reads CASSLGDPILESYTF. CDR3 DNA: TGTGCCAGCAGTTTAGGGGACCCTATCTTAGAGAGCTACACCTTC.